This T cell receptor beta chain comes out of a study of cytomegalovirus exposure and HLA in healthy donors. General study findings and limits: A later analysis showed that HLA-associated TCR beta chains had undergone more clonal expansion than equally common others. The authors enumerated 164 TCR beta chains as linked to cytomegalovirus.

For this clone: Its antigen is not identified.

Researchers ran the PCR with 60 Vbeta and 13 Jbeta primers. The assay was immunoSEQ multiplex PCR, and TCRdb's table has in-frame clones only and misses some. Of over 200,000 clones in the sample, about 83% were seen once. The sequence derives from a human donor in good health. Sequencing used PBMCs.

The CDR3 sequence: CASSLLGRTGELFF. CDR3 in DNA: TGTGCCAGCAGCTTGCTTGGCAGAACCGGGGAGCTGTTTTTT. The chain employs TRBV5-8 and TRBJ2-2; D unclear. This CDR3 has 14 amino acids. Germline lookup yields CDR1 SGHTS and CDR2 YDEGEE. V shed 1 base and J shed 5 bases, with 9 bases lying between them.